The source of this T cell receptor beta chain is a study of T cells in Graves' hyperthyroidism and ophthalmopathy. The V and J ends lost 2 bases and 6 bases respectively, with 11 bases between them. The CDR3 runs to 13 residues. CDR1 is SNHLY, CDR2 FYNNEI, per germline. This clonotype has ten or more counts. Its antigen remains unidentified. Each 10 ml fresh peripheral blood draw supplied the PBMCs. There were TCR beta CDR3 regions amplified from RNA transcripts. An initial round of RT-PCR targeting the TCR CDR3 relied on the HTBI primer set. Each CDR3 protein gets one entry after TCRdb re-called the multiplex PCR reads with MiXCR. The sample includes around 540,000 distinct CDR3 sequences, 15% to 20% of them seen just once. Whole-study results and caveats: Expanded thyroid clonotypes (above 0.001) were mostly also found in blood.

The sequenced sample was blood. The clonotype originates from a woman aged 25-40 years with Graves' ophthalmopathy. The genes are TRBV2 and TRBJ2-7; D is ambiguous. CDR3 in DNA: TGTGCCAGCAGTGAATCCCCTTACTGCGAGCAGTACTTC. This sequence encodes CASSESPYCEQYF.